Shown below are 19 T cell receptor beta chains from a single sample sequenced in a study of CD8+ T cells in alopecia areata. RNA extraction was followed by reverse transcription into cDNA, which acted as the sequencing template. Assay: immunoSEQ multiplex PCR; the TCRdb copy retains only in-frame clones and omits some. The top ten clones hold 5.5% to 6% of a sample with nearly 200,000 clones, 58% of them seen once. This sample's treatment: oral pan-JAK inhibitor, 5-10 mg twice daily. Sequenced here: CD4+ T cells sorted from blood, sampled at week 24, from a patient treated with tofacitinib. These receptors came from a human donor with alopecia areata.

This clone was seen only a few times. The V call is TRBV28, the J call TRBJ2-5; 10 bases match TRBD1. Germline V gene lookup returns CDR1 MDHEN and CDR2 SYDVKM. There are 17 residues in the CDR3. V lost 5 bases to trimming and J lost 2 bases; unmatched junction nucleotides: 11. The CDR3 bases are TGTGCCAGCAGTCCATCACCGGGGGACAGGGGTCAAGAGACCCAGTACTTC. The encoded protein is CASSPSPGDRGQETQYF.

The chain carries TRBV29-1 and TRBJ2-7, with D possibly matching TRBD2 (7 bases). The CDR3 consists of 13 residues. Germline CDR1 is SQVTM and CDR2 is ANQGSEA. The germline V and J ends were trimmed by 4 bases and 0 bases, with 10 bases remaining between them. CDR3 coding DNA: TGCAGCGTTGCGCGGGGGCCCTCCTACGAGCAGTACTTC. Translation: CSVARGPSYEQYF.

This chain uses TRBV13 with TRBJ2-1, with 8 bases lining up with TRBD2. CDR1 PRHDT and CDR2 FYEKMQ come from the germline V gene (reference sequence). The V gene end was trimmed by 3 bases and the J gene end by 4 bases; junction bases not matched to a gene: 2. The CDR3 contains 14 residues. As DNA, the CDR3 is TGTGCCAGCAGCTTGCAGCGGGGGTACAATGAGCAGTTCTTC. This sequence encodes CASSLQRGYNEQFF. The whole variable domain, remainder taken from reference TRBV13 and TRBJ2-1, is AAGVIQSPRHLIKEKRETATLKCYPIPRHDTVYWYQQGPGQDPQFLISFYEKMQSDKGSIPDRFSAQQFSDYHSELNMSSLELGDSALYFCASSLQRGYNEQFFGPGTRLTVL.

This clone has a handful of counts. The chain combines TRBV5-4 with TRBJ2-5; 8 bases fit TRBD1. Unmatched junction bases numbered 11, after V lost 2 bases and J lost 2 bases. Germline CDR1 SGHNT, CDR2 YYREEE (reference sequence). CDR3 length: 17 amino acids. The CDR3 nucleotides are TGTGCCAGCAGCTTAGGGCAGGGGGCCCCCCTACAAGAGACCCAGTACTTC. Residues: CASSLGQGAPLQETQYF.

The rearrangement links TRBV5-1 to TRBJ2-1; TRBD2 matches at 8 bases. Germline CDR1 SGHRS, CDR2 YFSETQ. After removal of 0 bases from V and 0 bases from J, the junction contained 8 bases not matched to a gene. CDR3 size: 18 residues. CDR3 nucleotides: TGCGCCAGCAGCTTGGTTACGACTAGCGCCCGCTCCTACAATGAGCAGTTCTTC. Protein: CASSLVTTSARSYNEQFF.

Only a few counts were recorded for this clone. In DNA, the CDR3 is TGTGCCAGTTCTCCGTCGTGGCAGCGTGGAAACACCATATATTTT. This translates into CASSPSWQRGNTIYF. This chain joins TRBV27 and TRBJ1-3; the D is unclear. Trimming removed 9 bases from V and 3 bases from J, with 18 bases in between. Looked up from germline, CDR1 is MNHEY and CDR2 is SMNVEV (reference sequence). The CDR3 extends over 15 amino acids.

This chain links TRBV29-1 with TRBJ2-5; 7 bases agree with TRBD1. Germline CDR1 is SQVTM and CDR2 is ANQGSEA. The CDR3 loop spans 12 amino acids. The V and J ends lost 6 bases and 0 bases, in that order; junction bases with no gene match: 1. The CDR3 protein is CSVDRDQETQYF. CDR3 bases: TGCAGCGTAGACAGGGACCAAGAGACCCAGTACTTC.

As DNA, the CDR3 is TGTGCCAGCAGCACTCAGGGGGCCGGGAACACTGAAGCTTTCTTT. Encoded protein: CASSTQGAGNTEAFF. This chain connects TRBV9 to TRBJ1-1; 8 positions match TRBD1. V lost 4 bases, J lost 1 base, and 6 bases stayed unmatched. This CDR3 contains 15 residues. Per the germline V gene, CDR1 is SGDLS and CDR2 is YYNGEE.

The chain links TRBV30 to TRBJ2-7, with a possible D match to TRBD1 (6 bases). The CDR3 contains 12 residues. The V and J ends lost 0 bases and 9 bases respectively, with 12 bases between them. In germline, CDR1 is GTSNPN, CDR2 SVGIG (reference sequence). The DNA for the CDR3 is TGTGCCTGGAGTGTACACCAGGGGTGGCAGTACTTC. Its protein is CAWSVHQGWQYF.

The V call is TRBV5-1, the J call TRBJ2-7; 8 bases map to TRBD1. CDR1 and CDR2 from the germline V gene are SGHRS and YFSETQ. The V and J ends lost 4 bases and 2 bases, in that order; junction bases with no gene match: 11. There are 16 residues in the CDR3. The CDR3 loop reads CASSANQGAPPYEQYF. The CDR3 DNA reads TGCGCCAGCAGCGCCAATCAGGGGGCTCCCCCCTACGAGCAGTACTTC.

The chain joins TRBV7-2 to TRBJ2-1; D assignment may be TRBD1 or TRBD2 (5 bases each). The CDR3 has 14 residues. V dropped 2 bases and J dropped 9 bases, with 14 bases sitting between them. Germline V gene lookup returns CDR1 SGHTA and CDR2 FQGNSA. The DNA of the CDR3 is TGTGCCAGCAGCTTACGGGACCCCCTCGGTGAGCAGTTCTTC. Translating it yields CASSLRDPLGEQFF.

This chain joins TRBV5-4 and TRBJ2-5, with a tentative D call TRBD1 (6 bases). Trimming pared 5 bases from V and 5 bases from J, leaving 16 bases between. The CDR3 has 14 amino acids. Germline values: CDR1 SGHNT, CDR2 YYREEE (reference sequence). The CDR3 DNA reads as TGTGCCAGCAGTTTACAGGGTGGAGAGGAGACCCAGTACTTC. This translates into CASSLQGGEETQYF. Full variable domain (remainder filled in from reference TRBV5-4 and TRBJ2-5): ETGVTQSPTHLIKTRGQQVTLRCSSQSGHNTVSWYQQALGQGPQFIFQYYREEENGRGNFPPRFSGLQFPNYSSELNVNALELDDSALYLCASSLQGGEETQYFGPGTRLLVL.

This clone was counted only a few times. J is TRBJ2-2 and V is TRBV7-9, with 8 bases that match TRBD1. CDR1 and CDR2 from the germline V gene are SEHNR and FQNEAQ (reference sequence). The length of the CDR3 is 17 residues. Unmatched junction bases numbered 12, after V lost 4 bases and J lost 5 bases. The CDR3 nucleotides read TGTGCCAGCAGCTCAGGCCAAGGGACAGGTTGGACCGGGGAGCTGTTTTTT. It encodes CASSSGQGTGWTGELFF.

The CDR3 spells CSAKVNYGYTF. In nucleotides, the CDR3 is TGCAGTGCGAAGGTTAACTATGGCTACACCTTC. The V call is TRBV20-1, the J call TRBJ1-2; D remains unclear. The CDR3 spans 11 residues. Germline-derived CDR1 and CDR2 are DFQATT and SNEGSKA (reference sequence). V lost 6 bases to trimming and J lost 1 base, with 6 bases between them.

The CDR3 sequence is CASRSGLAGEADTQYF. The CDR3 nucleotides are TGCGCCAGCAGATCAGGACTAGCGGGAGAGGCAGATACGCAGTATTTT. The V gene is TRBV5-1, the J gene TRBJ2-3, with TRBD2 matching over 13 bases. The CDR3 extends over 16 amino acids. The ends lost 5 bases at V and 4 bases at J; junction bases unmatched: 7. Germline V gene sequence: CDR1 SGHRS, CDR2 YFSETQ.

This chain uses TRBV7-3 with TRBJ1-1, with a weak D call TRBD1 (5 bases). CDR1 and CDR2 from the germline V gene are SGHTA and FQGTGA. Trimming removed 2 bases from V and 7 bases from J, with 17 bases in between. This CDR3 has 15 residues. CDR3 nucleotides: TGTGCCAGCAGCTTACGTCCGGGGGGACTTGATGAAGCTTTCTTT. Translated: CASSLRPGGLDEAFF.

The genes are TRBV6-4 and TRBJ1-1; TRBD1 might be the D (5 bases). The CDR3 has 13 residues. Trimming removed 6 bases at V and 2 bases at J, with 10 bases between. Germline V lookup: CDR1 MRHNA, CDR2 SNTAGT. The CDR3 DNA reads as TGTGCCAGCAGCTGGGACGGTAACACTGAAGCTTTCTTT. Residues: CASSWDGNTEAFF.

This clone was counted a few times. The CDR3 protein is CASSSGGSWTQYF. CDR3 DNA: TGTGCCAGCAGTTCGGGCGGGTCCTGGACGCAGTATTTT. The chain uses TRBV6-6 and TRBJ2-3; D is perhaps TRBD2 (5 bases). In germline, CDR1 is MNHNY, CDR2 SVGAGI (reference sequence). V was pared by 4 bases and J by 9 bases, with 14 bases between. The length of the CDR3 is 13 residues.

This chain links TRBV6-6 with TRBJ2-2; 8 bases are a match to TRBD2. J gave up 6 bases and V 6 bases, and 9 bases lay outside the gene matches. Germline values: CDR1 MNHNY, CDR2 SVGAGI (reference sequence). The CDR3 length is 15 residues. The CDR3 DNA reads TGTGCCAGCAGACCCGGACTAGCAGGGGCCGGGGAGCTGTTTTTT. This sequence encodes CASRPGLAGAGELFF.